A single T cell receptor beta chain is shown here with its context. Its antigen target is currently unknown. No much larger clone exists at a distance of one base, and base qualities are not known. The CDR3 goes from the cysteine to the phenylalanine over 12 residues. The entry retains the CDR3 DNA only, 36 bases that are in frame from base 1. V loses 7 bases, J loses 6 bases, and the germline ends lie 10 bases apart. Based on the germline V gene (reference sequence), the CDR1 and CDR2 sequences are MNHEY and SMNVEV. The instrument given in TCRdb is Illumina HiSeq 2500. TCRs were amplified with Phusion for approximately 21 PCR cycles, with a constant-region primer paired with the adapter attached to the V primers. The MessageAmp II aRNA Amplification Kit was used to amplify the isolated mRNA, with in vitro transcription run for 16 hours at 37 degrees C. The Dynabeads mRNA DIRECT Purification Kit was used to isolate mRNA for TCR sequencing. A second approximately 25-cycle Phusion PCR added indexed Illumina adapters, and products were purified with AMPure XP beads. The source study handled its data this way. Custom Perl scripts pooled TCR sequences encoding the same protein, removed out-of-frame sequences and computed each clonotype's abundance. TCR sequences supported by only a single read were excluded from analysis. Repertoire metrics included Shannon entropy, Gini index, clonality, richness, and frequency of TCRs shared between repertoires. The public reads were quality trimmed at Q25 with fastp and then assembled into clones with MiXCR by TCRdb, keeping productive beta chains. A single entry per CDR3 protein holds the most common genes and DNA from its merged rows. The V and J calls, along with clone size, are taken from TCRdb and not from the paper's own processing. The table for this sample lists some 52,000 distinct CDR3 sequences; around 34% of them were counted only once. The ten largest clones add up to 7% to 10% of the sample.

This sample was taken from a study of low-dose radiotherapy and immunotherapy resistance in tumors (dated by TCRdb to the early 2020s). For context, the study as a whole: In Cohort 1, each fraction delivered 0.5 Gy every 2 weeks, and the prescribed total PTV dose was 6.5 Gy. For Cohort 2, the dose was 1 Gy per fraction given every two weeks, adding up to 13 Gy in total across 26 weeks. Patients were given nivolumab as a 240 mg flat dose every two weeks and ipilimumab at 1 mg/kg every six weeks, with both drugs delivered intravenously. Every two weeks, patients got intravenous cyclophosphamide at 200 mg/m2, given one day ahead of each radiation and immunotherapy administration. Starting on cycle 1 day 1, patients took 300 mg of aspirin by mouth once a day for four cycles. First-strand cDNA was synthesized with Superscript III and a set of TRAV- and TRBV-specific primers, covering both TCRalpha and TCRbeta chains. The trial did not randomize participants into treatment groups. Eight patients were included in the translational analysis, namely three from the first dose cohort plus the first five from the second dose cohort.

The meaning of the sample's time point label: after trial treatment. This sample's treatment or condition label indicates: LDRT plus nivolumab, ipilimumab, low-dose cyclophosphamide and aspirin (RACIN trial). The donors took part in RACIN, a single-arm, phase I, dose-escalation trial that combined nivolumab, ipilimumab, aspirin, low-dose cyclophosphamide and low-dose radiotherapy. To be eligible, a patient needed to have an advanced solid tumor that was TIL-negative. The sample in question was PBMCs, obtained after low-dose radiotherapy plus immunotherapy. The V gene is TRBV27 and the J gene is TRBJ2-1; TRBD1 is a weak D gene call, 5 bases matching. This clonotype was sampled from a male donor with rectosigmoid adenocarcinoma. Here is the DNA: TGTGCCAGCACCACCACAGGCAATGAGCAGTTCTTC. It translates to CASTTTGNEQFF.